Following are 22 T cell receptor beta chains from one sample sequenced in a study of human thymus T cells. Thymus pieces cut out during corrective heart surgery were the tissue that was used. The method was immunoSEQ multiplex PCR; TCRdb's version includes in-frame clones alone and lacks a portion of them. Among some 72,000 clones listed, just over 95% were seen once. Input material: thymus tissue. Every receptor here comes from a boy under two years old with a congenital heart defect but otherwise immunologically healthy.

The genes are TRBV5-1 and TRBJ2-3; 10 bases align to TRBD1. CDR1 SGHRS and CDR2 YFSETQ come from the germline V gene. V lost 8 bases and J lost 5; bases outside the gene matches: 2. The CDR3 has 12 amino acids. The CDR3 region has the DNA TGCGCCAGTGGACAGGGGGGAGATACGCAGTATTTT. It is translated as CASGQGGDTQYF.

This clone was recorded only once. The chain has TRBV28 and TRBJ2-7, with D perhaps given as TRBD1 or TRBD2 (6 bases each). The CDR3 sequence is 15 residues long. V was cut by 5 bases and J by 3 bases, with 17 bases left in between. CDR1 and CDR2 from the germline V gene are MDHEN and SYDVKM. CDR3 protein: CASSGRRGAHYEQYF. The CDR3 DNA reads TGTGCCAGCAGTGGTAGGAGGGGGGCCCACTACGAGCAGTACTTC.

The CDR3 nucleotides are TGCGCCAGCAGCTTGAGTCCTAGCGGGAACTACAATGAGCAGTTCTTC. Translated, it gives CASSLSPSGNYNEQFF. The rearrangement uses TRBV5-1 and TRBJ2-1, with 9 positions matching TRBD2. The ends lost 1 base at V and 3 bases at J; junction bases unmatched: 5. The germline V gene has CDR1 SGHRS and CDR2 YFSETQ. CDR3 length: 16 residues.

V gene TRBV29-1 combines with J gene TRBJ2-2, with 8 bases matching TRBD2. Germline V gives CDR1 SQVTM, CDR2 ANQGSEA. With V trimmed by 4 bases and J by 7 bases, 11 bases remained unmatched. There are 15 residues in the CDR3. As DNA, the CDR3 is TGCAGCGTTGGATCGGACGGGGGGGCTGTCGGGGAGCTGTTTTTT. It codes for CSVGSDGGAVGELFF.

CDR3: CASSPLPISGRSKETQYF. The CDR3 bases are TGTGCCAGCTCACCACTCCCAATTAGCGGGAGAAGCAAGGAGACCCAGTACTTC. V and J are TRBV18 and TRBJ2-5; 9 bases are a match to TRBD2. In germline, CDR1 is KGHSH, CDR2 LQKENI. The CDR3 contains 18 residues. With 1 base clipped from V and 5 bases from J, the junction kept 14 bases outside the gene matches.

The chain has TRBV28 and TRBJ1-5; 8 bases fit TRBD1. This CDR3 comprises 20 residues. In germline, CDR1 is MDHEN, CDR2 SYDVKM. With V trimmed by 5 bases and J by 5 bases, 23 bases remained unmatched. As DNA, the CDR3 is TGTGCCAGCAGTGCCTGCCAGACGGGACAGGACCCCGGTGGGCATCAGCCCCAGCATTTT. It encodes CASSACQTGQDPGGHQPQHF. The full variable domain, its missing parts supplied by reference TRBV28 and TRBJ1-5, is DVKVTQSSRYLVKRTGEKVFLECVQDMDHENMFWYRQDPGLGLRLIYFSYDVKMKEKGDIPEGYSVSREKKERFSLILESASTNQTSMYLCASSACQTGQDPGGHQPQHFGDGTRLSIL.

The chain carries TRBV5-4 and TRBJ2-1, with 9 bases matching TRBD2. The CDR3 sequence is 17 residues long. V shed 0 bases, J shed 2 bases, and the junction held 6 bases outside the gene matches. The germline CDR1 and CDR2 sequences are SGHNT and YYREEE (reference sequence). The CDR3 region is CASSLEGLAGTYNEQFF. DNA of the CDR3: TGTGCCAGCAGCTTGGAGGGGCTAGCGGGAACCTACAATGAGCAGTTCTTC.

To note about this clone: Its ends do not fully match the called genes, so a read error is possible. CDR3 sequence (DNA): TGCAGCGGGAGATTAGCGTTCTTCCAAGAGACCCCGTACTTC. Translating gives CSGRLAFFQETPYF. The chain combines TRBV29-1 with TRBJ2-5; D is possibly TRBD2 (5 bases). The germline gives CDR1 SQVTM, CDR2 ANQGSEA. The CDR3 is 14 amino acids.

This sequence joins TRBV10-2 and TRBJ2-3; 10 bases are shared with TRBD2. V lost 5 bases, J lost 4 bases, and 24 bases stayed unmatched. This CDR3 contains 21 residues. Per germline, CDR1 WSHSY and CDR2 SAAADI. The DNA of the CDR3 is TGCGCCAGCAGTCCCTGTTCAAATAGCGGGAGGCTGCCCTTTGTCCCAGATACGCAGTATTTT. This gives the protein CASSPCSNSGRLPFVPDTQYF.

This sequence joins TRBV12-5 and TRBJ2-7; 8 positions agree with TRBD1. V lost 0 bases to trimming and J lost 0 bases; unmatched junction nucleotides: 4. CDR3 length equals 16 residues. Germline V gives CDR1 LGHNT, CDR2 FRNRAP. CDR3 in amino acids: CASGLVGRGLSYEQYF. The CDR3 DNA reads TGTGCTAGTGGTTTGGTAGGCAGGGGGCTCTCCTACGAGCAGTACTTC.

The chain couples TRBV7-9 to TRBJ2-7, with 7 positions matching TRBD1. V was clipped by 5 bases and J by 5 bases; unmatched bases: 12. Germline CDR1 is SEHNR and CDR2 is FQNEAQ (reference sequence). The CDR3 contains 15 residues. The CDR3 loop is CASSPRKPTGNEQYF. The CDR3 DNA is TGTGCCAGCAGCCCCCGAAAGCCGACAGGGAACGAGCAGTACTTC.

The chain couples TRBV10-3 to TRBJ1-5; 9 nucleotides agree with TRBD1. The J segment lost 6 bases and the V segment lost 5 bases, leaving 5 bases of the junction unmatched. The germline gives CDR1 ENHRY, CDR2 SYGVKD. The CDR3 has 14 residues. CDR3 nucleotides: TGTGCCATCAGTACCGGGACAGGGTCTCAGCCCCAGCATTTT. This codes for CAISTGTGSQPQHF.

This chain links TRBV27 with TRBJ1-5; TRBD1 might be the D (5 bases). CDR3 length equals 15 residues. Germline assignment: CDR1 MNHEY and CDR2 SMNVEV (reference sequence). V shed 3 bases and J shed 0 bases, with 9 bases lying between them. The CDR3 is CASSFHRPSNQPQHF. CDR3 nucleotide sequence: TGTGCCAGCAGTTTCCACAGGCCTAGCAATCAGCCCCAGCATTTT.

The CDR3 DNA sequence: TGTGCCAGCAGCTTAGTTTCGGGCCACTCTGGAAACACCATATATTTT. Its translation is CASSLVSGHSGNTIYF. The genes are TRBV7-9 and TRBJ1-3; D is unresolved. Trimming shortened V by 1 base and J by 0 bases, and 10 bases separated the two germline ends. The CDR3 loop spans 16 amino acids. Germline V gene data show CDR1 as SEHNR and CDR2 as FQNEAQ (reference sequence).

The rearrangement joins TRBV5-5 to TRBJ2-7; 11 bases agree with TRBD2. This CDR3 contains 15 residues. In germline, CDR1 is SGHKS, CDR2 YYEKEE (reference sequence). V was clipped by 3 bases and J by 3 bases; unmatched bases: 5. The CDR3 is CASSSRLAGSYEQYF. As DNA, the CDR3 is TGTGCCAGCAGCTCAAGACTAGCGGGGAGCTACGAGCAGTACTTC.

The chain employs TRBV7-7 and TRBJ2-5; TRBD2 matches at 8 bases. Germline V gives CDR1 SSHAT, CDR2 FNYEAQ (reference sequence). J lost 3 bases, V lost 5 bases, and 20 bases had no gene match. The CDR3 loop spans 19 amino acids. This CDR3 reads CASSPFLASGGPRKETQYF. CDR3 nucleotide sequence: TGTGCCAGCAGCCCCTTCTTGGCTTCGGGGGGGCCGCGGAAAGAGACCCAGTACTTC.

The chain couples TRBV28 to TRBJ1-5; D is perhaps TRBD1 (5 bases). The CDR3 spans 17 residues. V was pared by 4 bases and J by 1 base, with 17 bases between. CDR1 is MDHEN and CDR2 is SYDVKM in the germline V gene. CDR3 coding DNA: TGTGCCAGCAGTTGCCCTTCCGGGACGGCCAGCAATCAGCCCCAGCATTTT. It is translated as CASSCPSGTASNQPQHF. Drawing the rest from reference TRBV28 and TRBJ1-5, the complete variable domain is DVKVTQSSRYLVKRTGEKVFLECVQDMDHENMFWYRQDPGLGLRLIYFSYDVKMKEKGDIPEGYSVSREKKERFSLILESASTNQTSMYLCASSCPSGTASNQPQHFGDGTRLSIL.

This chain joins TRBV27 and TRBJ2-7; D ambiguous. CDR3 length: 12 residues. Trimming removed 1 base at V and 7 bases at J, with 8 bases between. Looked up from germline, CDR1 is MNHEY and CDR2 is SMNVEV (reference sequence). The CDR3 here is CASSLFIWEQYF. The CDR3 bases are TGTGCCAGCAGTTTATTTATCTGGGAGCAGTACTTC.

In DNA, the CDR3 is TGTGCCAGCAGGCACCGGGACCCAGTATACAATGAGCAGTTCTTC. It codes for CASRHRDPVYNEQFF. The chain employs TRBV6-5 and TRBJ2-1; possibly TRBD1 or TRBD2 for D (5 bases each). The CDR3 runs to 15 residues. Looked up from germline, CDR1 is MNHEY and CDR2 is SVGAGI. With 6 bases removed from V and 4 bases from J, the gap between germline ends came to 16 bases.

This clone was counted once. This rearrangement joins TRBV5-1 to TRBJ2-4; D remains ambiguous. Per germline, CDR1 SGHRS and CDR2 YFSETQ. This CDR3 has 16 residues. V lost 3 bases to trimming and J lost 0 bases, with 13 bases between them. The CDR3 bases are TGCGCCAGCAGCTCCGACGTTGCACTAGCCAAAAACATTCAGTACTTC. Its protein is CASSSDVALAKNIQYF.

This chain joins TRBV2 and TRBJ1-4; D may be TRBD1 (6 bases). The CDR3 is 19 residues long. CDR1 and CDR2 (germline): SNHLY, FYNNEI. Trimming shortened V by 5 bases and J by 0 bases, and 22 bases separated the two germline ends. CDR3 sequence: CASSPNDGDIFATNEKLFF. CDR3 coding DNA: TGTGCCAGCAGTCCAAACGACGGGGACATATTCGCAACTAATGAAAAACTGTTTTTT.

The chain is built from TRBV28 and TRBJ2-6, with TRBD1 as a possible D gene (5 bases). Germline CDR1 and CDR2: MDHEN and SYDVKM. The CDR3 totals 19 residues. Trimming took off 2 bases at V and 0 bases at J, with 17 bases between the two ends. As DNA, the CDR3 is TGTGCCAGCAGTTTACATGGGGCTTTCCGCCACTCTGGGGCCAACGTCCTGACTTTC. The encoded protein is CASSLHGAFRHSGANVLTF.